What follows are 25 T cell receptor beta chains derived from one specimen sequenced in a study of regulatory T cells in long-lasting Graves disease. iRepertoire HTBI primers and Arm-PCR of CDR3 regions built TCR beta libraries. MiXCR, applied by TCRdb to the multiplex PCR reads, yields one record per CDR3 protein. This table holds hundreds of thousands of distinct CDR3 sequences, approximately 15% found once. Time point here: newly diagnosed GD, antithyroid drugs for less than 3 months. Isolated PBMC RNA provided the starting material for the TCR library. These data were also reused for a study on T cells in Graves' hyperthyroidism and ophthalmopathy.

The sample consisted of peripheral blood mononuclear cells (PBMCs), taken at new diagnosis, from a patient treated with antithyroid drugs. The source of these receptors is a woman aged 25 to 45 with Graves disease.

This clonotype has more than one count but fewer than ten. The gene calls are TRBV7-9 and TRBJ2-1; 8 nucleotides agree with TRBD1. CDR1 SEHNR and CDR2 FQNEAQ come from the germline V gene (reference sequence). The junction had 9 bases not matched to a gene; V was cut back by 7 bases and J by 7 bases. This CDR3 is built from 14 residues. CDR3 DNA: TGTGCCAGCAACCAGGGGGCTGGAGGTAATGAGCAGTTCTTC. It translates to CASNQGAGGNEQFF.

This clonotype was seen more than once but under ten times. The chain joins TRBV19 to TRBJ1-2, with D unresolved. CDR3 length equals 14 residues. V lost 1 base to trimming and J lost 2 bases, with 8 bases between them. Germline V CDR1 and CDR2: LNHDA, SQIVND (reference sequence). Here the CDR3 reads CASSIGSRNYGYTF. As DNA, the CDR3 is TGTGCCAGTAGTATAGGTAGCAGGAACTATGGCTACACCTTC.

This clonotype was found many times. V and J are TRBV28 and TRBJ2-1, with D possibly being TRBD1 (6 bases). The CDR3 consists of 15 residues. The ends were cut back, 6 bases at V and 4 bases at J, with 16 bases in the middle. Germline CDR1 MDHEN, CDR2 SYDVKM. The CDR3 DNA is TGTGCCAGCAGCCTTGGGCAGGGGTCGTACAATGAGCAGTTCTTC. It encodes CASSLGQGSYNEQFF.

This clonotype was observed a few times. This chain joins TRBV7-9 and TRBJ2-4, with a weak D call TRBD2 (5 bases). Between the trimmed V and J ends, which lost 4 bases and 7 bases, there was a span of 23 bases. This CDR3 is 17 amino acids long. Looked up from germline, CDR1 is SEHNR and CDR2 is FQNEAQ (reference sequence). The CDR3 coding sequence is TGTGCCAGCAGCTCCGCAGCGGCGGGCTACCGGATGAACATTCAGTACTTC. As protein: CASSSAAAGYRMNIQYF.

V and J are TRBV5-1 and TRBJ1-2; 8 nucleotides line up with TRBD1. The germline V gene has CDR1 SGHRS and CDR2 YFSETQ. With 5 bases clipped from V and 6 bases from J, the junction kept 6 bases outside the gene matches. This CDR3 is 13 amino acids long. The CDR3 reads CASREDRGNGYTF. The CDR3 nucleotides read TGCGCCAGCAGAGAAGACAGGGGAAATGGCTACACCTTC.

The chain links TRBV28 to TRBJ2-2; 11 positions match TRBD1. With 6 bases clipped from V and 4 bases from J, the junction kept 7 bases outside the gene matches. Germline assignment: CDR1 MDHEN and CDR2 SYDVKM. The CDR3 runs to 16 residues. CDR3 DNA sequence: TGTGCCAGCAGACGGCCGGGACAGGGGGGCACCGGGGAGCTGTTTTTT. Protein product: CASRRPGQGGTGELFF.

The chain recombines TRBV25-1 with TRBJ1-4, with D uncertain. Germline V gene sequence: CDR1 MGHDK, CDR2 SYGVNS. Trimming stripped 7 bases from V and 14 bases from J, with 17 bases between. The length of the CDR3 is 12 residues. CDR3 bases: TGTGCCAGCAATTCGGGAGTGGGCAGCCTGTTTTTT. Protein: CASNSGVGSLFF.

There are many counts of this clonotype. This chain connects TRBV12-3 or TRBV12-4 to TRBJ1-2; D gene uncertain. The length of the CDR3 is 12 residues. Deletions cut 6 bases from V and 5 bases from J, with 10 bases between. CDR3: CASSPSSYGYTF. DNA of the CDR3: TGTGCCAGCAGCCCTTCGAGTTATGGCTACACCTTC.

Note on this clonotype: One end of the junction is discordant with germline, which a read error may explain. The rearrangement joins TRBV12-3 or TRBV12-4 to TRBJ1-1, with TRBD1 matching 7 bases. This CDR3 has 14 amino acids. CDR3 loop: CASGFQGVNTEAFF. The CDR3 DNA reads TGTGCCAGCGGTTTTCAGGGGGTGAACACTGAAGCTTTCTTT.

Notes on this clonotype: This may stem from a read error, because a much larger clone lies one nucleotide away. The chain is built from TRBV6-1 and TRBJ2-7, with D perhaps matching TRBD2 (6 bases). Germline CDR1 is MNHNS and CDR2 is SASEGT. V was clipped by 8 bases and J by 7 bases, with 15 bases between them. The CDR3 runs to 12 residues. The CDR3 loop is CASPGLVGEQYF. The CDR3 DNA reads as TGTGCCAGCCCGGGACTTGTCGGGGAGCAGTACTTC.

This clonotype came up many times. This sequence joins TRBV7-9 and TRBJ1-4; TRBD1 aligns across 10 bases. After removal of 0 bases from V and 8 bases from J, the junction contained 3 bases not matched to a gene. The germline gives CDR1 SEHNR, CDR2 FQNEAQ (reference sequence). This CDR3 is built from 15 residues. CDR3: CASSLAGTGVEKLFF. In DNA, the CDR3 is TGTGCCAGCAGCTTAGCCGGGACAGGGGTAGAAAAACTGTTTTTT.

V usage is TRBV10-3 and J usage is TRBJ2-3; D perhaps matches TRBD1 (5 bases). The CDR3 is 12 amino acids. CDR1 and CDR2 from the germline V gene are ENHRY and SYGVKD. V was shortened by 6 bases and J by 3 bases, with 7 bases between the two germline ends. The CDR3 reads CAIRGPTDTQYF. The CDR3 DNA follows: TGTGCCATCAGGGGGCCGACAGATACGCAGTATTTT.

This clonotype was observed at least ten times. This sequence joins TRBV7-2 and TRBJ2-1; 12 positions agree with TRBD2. The trim removed 2 bases at V and 15 bases at J, leaving 23 bases unmatched. CDR1 and CDR2 from the germline V gene are SGHTA and FQGNSA. The CDR3 spans 19 residues. For the CDR3, the DNA is TGTGCCAGCAGCTTACGAAGGGCAGGCCCCACTAGCGGGAGGCCCATTCTGTTCTTC. Its translation is CASSLRRAGPTSGRPILFF.

This clonotype was recorded a few times. The rearrangement links TRBV7-9 to TRBJ1-1; perhaps TRBD1 as D (5 bases). CDR3 length: 15 amino acids. Germline V gene data show CDR1 as SEHNR and CDR2 as FQNEAQ (reference sequence). Deletions cut 2 bases from V and 6 bases from J, with 16 bases between. Here the CDR3 reads CASSLQGDPVPEAFF. As DNA, the CDR3 is TGTGCCAGCAGCTTACAGGGCGATCCGGTCCCTGAAGCTTTCTTT.

This clonotype appeared a few times. Just one base apart from a much larger clone, this may be a read error. This rearrangement joins TRBV20-1 to TRBJ1-2, with D maybe TRBD1 (5 bases). Germline V gene lookup returns CDR1 DFQATT and CDR2 SNEGSKA (reference sequence). CDR3 size: 16 residues. The chain's CDR3 is CSARGLLRDSLYGYAF. The CDR3 nucleotides read TGCAGTGCTAGAGGGTTATTGAGGGACTCGCTCTATGGCTACGCCTTC.

A remark on this clonotype: Possible read error: a much larger clone is one base away. The chain employs TRBV2 and TRBJ2-5; TRBD2 might be the D (5 bases). Germline lookup yields CDR1 SNHLY and CDR2 FYNNEI. The length of the CDR3 is 13 residues. The V and J ends lost 6 bases and 3 bases respectively, with 11 bases between them. The CDR3 bases are TGTGCCAGCAGGGACGGGGTAGAAGAGACCCAGTACTTC. Protein: CASRDGVEETQYF.

This clonotype was counted a few times. This chain connects TRBV11-1 to TRBJ2-3, with D possibly being TRBD2 (5 bases). The V end lost 8 bases, the J end lost 0 bases, and 12 bases lay between the germline ends. Per the germline V gene, CDR1 is SGHAT and CDR2 is FQDESV (reference sequence). CDR3 size: 14 residues. The CDR3 nucleotides are TGTGCCAGCGCCGCCCAGCGGAGCACAGATACGCAGTATTTT. Translating it yields CASAAQRSTDTQYF.

This clonotype was recorded a few times. This chain joins TRBV7-9 and TRBJ1-6, with D possibly matching TRBD1 (5 bases). Germline V CDR1 and CDR2: SEHNR, FQNEAQ (reference sequence). The CDR3 contains 14 residues. The V and J ends lost 5 bases and 9 bases respectively, with 14 bases between them. The CDR3 sequence is CASSGRGSSSPLHF. CDR3 DNA sequence: TGTGCCAGCAGCGGGAGGGGTAGTAGTTCACCCCTCCACTTT.

The V call is TRBV4-1, the J call TRBJ1-1; D is unclear. Trimming stripped 0 bases from V and 0 bases from J, with 8 bases between. This CDR3 comprises 15 residues. The germline V gene encodes CDR1 MGHRA and CDR2 YSYEKL. CDR3 sequence reads: CASSQERQMNTEAFF. DNA for the CDR3: TGCGCCAGCAGCCAAGAGCGACAAATGAACACTGAAGCTTTCTTT.

This clonotype was found many times. Here the CDR3 reads CASNLYPALGQGSGYTF. For the CDR3, the DNA is TGTGCCAGCAACTTATATCCGGCCTTGGGACAGGGAAGCGGCTACACCTTC. The J gene is TRBJ1-2, the V gene TRBV28, with 9 positions matching TRBD1. Per the germline V gene, CDR1 is MDHEN and CDR2 is SYDVKM. The V segment lost 7 bases and the J segment 8 bases; nucleotides outside the gene matches: 20. There are 17 residues in the CDR3.

This clonotype appeared a few times. The rearrangement links TRBV7-2 to TRBJ2-7; no clear D gene. V was clipped by 1 base and J by 1 base, with 11 bases between them. The CDR3 has 15 residues. Germline V lookup: CDR1 SGHTA, CDR2 FQGNSA. CDR3 in amino acids: CASSLDTGQSYEQYF. The CDR3 DNA reads TGTGCCAGCAGCTTAGATACCGGCCAATCCTACGAGCAGTACTTC. The variable domain in full, with the rest retrieved from reference TRBV7-2 and TRBJ2-7, is GAGVSQSPSNKVTEKGKDVELRCDPISGHTALYWYRQSLGQGLEFLIYFQGNSAPDKSGLPSDRFSAERTGGSVSTLTIQRTQQEDSAVYLCASSLDTGQSYEQYFGPGTRLTVT.

This clonotype showed up many times. The chain recombines TRBV7-9 with TRBJ2-3; D may match TRBD1 or TRBD2 (5 bases each). Trimming stripped 5 bases from V and 8 bases from J, with 11 bases between. This CDR3 comprises 12 residues. The germline CDR1 and CDR2 sequences are SEHNR and FQNEAQ (reference sequence). As DNA, the CDR3 is TGTGCCAGCAGCGCAGGGACGGCTACGCAGTATTTT. Translation: CASSAGTATQYF.

This clonotype was counted only a few times. The J gene is TRBJ2-5, the V gene TRBV10-3, with unresolved D. V was clipped by 7 bases and J by 5 bases, with 8 bases between them. The CDR3 sequence is 11 residues long. Germline values: CDR1 ENHRY, CDR2 SYGVKD. The CDR3 spells CAIKVGETQYF. The CDR3 DNA is TGTGCCATCAAGGTTGGGGAGACCCAGTACTTC.

Ten or more counts support this clonotype. This rearrangement joins TRBV15 to TRBJ2-7, with TRBD1 matching over 9 bases. Germline V CDR1 and CDR2: LNHNV, YYDKDF (reference sequence). J was trimmed by 4 bases and V by 5 bases; bases with no gene match: 12. The CDR3 contains 16 residues. The DNA for the CDR3 is TGTGCCACCAGCGGAGGACAGGGGATGGGTACTTACGAGCAGTACTTC. Amino acid sequence: CATSGGQGMGTYEQYF.

The DNA of the CDR3 is TGTGCTAGTGGTTCTGGTCGAGTCACAGATACGCAGTATTTT. Translation gives CASGSGRVTDTQYF. The rearrangement uses TRBV12-5 and TRBJ2-3; D uncertain. The CDR3 consists of 14 residues. With 4 bases removed from V and 2 bases from J, the gap between germline ends came to 10 bases. From germline, CDR1 is LGHNT and CDR2 FRNRAP. The full variable domain, rest sourced from reference TRBV12-5 and TRBJ2-3, is DARVTQTPRHKVTEMGQEVTMRCQPILGHNTVFWYRQTMMQGLELLAYFRNRAPLDDSGMPKDRFSAEMPDATLATLKIQPSEPRDSAVYFCASGSGRVTDTQYFGPGTRLTVL.